This TCR beta chain was recorded in a study of identical twins. In TCRdb, the 5' RACE reads were re-called with MiXCR into one record per CDR3 protein. Of roughly 500,000 distinct CDR3 sequences in the sample, roughly a fifth were seen once. The CDR3 covers 17 residues. V lost 5 bases, J lost 0 bases, and 19 bases lay in between. CDR1 and CDR2 from the germline V gene are SGHVS and FQNEAQ. The same data also went into a second study, on T cells expressing NK-cell markers. That source adds: Dominant NKG2C+ clonotypes were found to form about 1.0-8% of CD8+ T cells in over five donors.

This clonotype was obtained from a woman aged 18-29 years in good health. Sequenced: CD4+ T cells sorted from blood. The chain uses TRBV7-8 and TRBJ2-5, with D perhaps TRBD1 (6 bases). The CDR3 nucleotides read TGTGCCAGCAGCCGAATTGCTCAGCAGGGGTACCAAGAGACCCAGTACTTC. It translates to CASSRIAQQGYQETQYF.